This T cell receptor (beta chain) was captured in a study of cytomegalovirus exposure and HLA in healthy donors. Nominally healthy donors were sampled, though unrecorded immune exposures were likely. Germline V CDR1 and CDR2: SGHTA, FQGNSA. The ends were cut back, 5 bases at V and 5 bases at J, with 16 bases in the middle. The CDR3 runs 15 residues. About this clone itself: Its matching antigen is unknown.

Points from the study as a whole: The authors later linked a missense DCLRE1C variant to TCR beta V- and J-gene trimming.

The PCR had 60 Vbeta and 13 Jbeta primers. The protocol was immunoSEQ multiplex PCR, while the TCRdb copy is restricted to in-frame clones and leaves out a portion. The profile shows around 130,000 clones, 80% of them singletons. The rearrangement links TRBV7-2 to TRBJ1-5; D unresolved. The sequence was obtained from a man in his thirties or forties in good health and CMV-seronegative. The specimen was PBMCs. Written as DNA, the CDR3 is TGTGCCAGCAGCGAGCACCAGATGAGGGATCAGCCCCAGCATTTT. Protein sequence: CASSEHQMRDQPQHF.